This TCR beta chain was identified in a study of OX40 agonist ivuxolimab in advanced cancers. Assay: immunoSEQ multiplex PCR; the TCRdb copy retains only in-frame clones and omits some. Among 25,000 to 35,000 clones, roughly 80% were seen once, and the ten largest hold 15% to 20%. Trimming pared 6 bases from V and 7 bases from J, leaving 16 bases between. This CDR3 spans 13 amino acids. The V gene's germline CDR1 is LNHNV and CDR2 YYDKDF (reference sequence). This specimen consisted of CD4+ or CD8+ T cells sorted from blood, obtained in a trial of the OX40 agonist ivuxolimab. The J gene is TRBJ2-7, the V gene TRBV15; D assignment may be TRBD1 or TRBD2 (5 bases each). The receptor was isolated from an adult with an advanced solid tumor such as melanoma, head and neck, liver or kidney cancer. Here the CDR3 reads CATRSEGTKEQYF. CDR3 in DNA: TGTGCCACCAGATCCGAAGGGACGAAGGAGCAGTACTTC.